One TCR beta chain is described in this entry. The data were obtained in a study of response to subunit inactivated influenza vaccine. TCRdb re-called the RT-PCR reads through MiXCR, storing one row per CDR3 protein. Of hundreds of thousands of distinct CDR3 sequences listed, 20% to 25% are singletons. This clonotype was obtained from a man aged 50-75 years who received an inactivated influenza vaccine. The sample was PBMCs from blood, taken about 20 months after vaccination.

CDR3 residues: CSARGGQIENSPLHF. As DNA, the CDR3 is TGCAGTGCTAGGGGCGGACAGATAGAAAATTCACCCCTCCACTTT. This chain connects TRBV20-1 to TRBJ1-6, with D possibly being TRBD1 (6 bases). The CDR3 contains 15 residues. Germline V gene sequence: CDR1 DFQATT, CDR2 SNEGSKA (reference sequence). Between the trimmed V and J ends, which lost 3 bases and 7 bases, there was a span of 16 bases.